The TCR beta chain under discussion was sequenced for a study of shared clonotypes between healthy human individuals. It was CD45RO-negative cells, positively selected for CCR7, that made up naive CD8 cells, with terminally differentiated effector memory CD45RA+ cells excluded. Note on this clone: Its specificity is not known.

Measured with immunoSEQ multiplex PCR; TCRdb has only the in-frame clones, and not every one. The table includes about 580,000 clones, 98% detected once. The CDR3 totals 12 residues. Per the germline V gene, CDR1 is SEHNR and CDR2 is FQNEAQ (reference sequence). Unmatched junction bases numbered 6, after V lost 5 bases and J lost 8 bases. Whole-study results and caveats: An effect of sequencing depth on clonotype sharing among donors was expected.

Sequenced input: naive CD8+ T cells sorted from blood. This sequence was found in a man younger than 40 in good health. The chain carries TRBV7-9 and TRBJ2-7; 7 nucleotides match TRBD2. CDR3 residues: CASSPGGDQQYF. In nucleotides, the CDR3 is TGTGCCAGCAGCCCTGGGGGGGACCAGCAGTACTTC.